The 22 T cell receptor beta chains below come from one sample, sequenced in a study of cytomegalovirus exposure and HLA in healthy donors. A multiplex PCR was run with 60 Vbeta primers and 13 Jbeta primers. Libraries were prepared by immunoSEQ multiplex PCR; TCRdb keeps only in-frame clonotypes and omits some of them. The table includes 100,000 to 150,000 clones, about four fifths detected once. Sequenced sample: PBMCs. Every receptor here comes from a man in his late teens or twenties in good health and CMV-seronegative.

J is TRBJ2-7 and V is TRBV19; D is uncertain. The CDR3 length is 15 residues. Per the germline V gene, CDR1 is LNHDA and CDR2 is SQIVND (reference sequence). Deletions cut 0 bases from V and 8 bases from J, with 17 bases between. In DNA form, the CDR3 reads TGTGCCAGTAGTATAGATGGAGATTCCCTTACGAAGCAGTACTTC. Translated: CASSIDGDSLTKQYF.

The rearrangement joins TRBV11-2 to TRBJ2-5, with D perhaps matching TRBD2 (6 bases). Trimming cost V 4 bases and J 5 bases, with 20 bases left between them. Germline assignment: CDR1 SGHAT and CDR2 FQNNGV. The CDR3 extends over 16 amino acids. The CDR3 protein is CASSSKSTSPGETQYF. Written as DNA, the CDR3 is TGTGCCAGCAGCTCCAAATCCACTAGCCCGGGGGAGACCCAGTACTTC. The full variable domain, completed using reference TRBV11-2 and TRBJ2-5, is EAGVAQSPRYKIIEKRQSVAFWCNPISGHATLYWYQQILGQGPKLLIQFQNNGVVDDSQLPKDRFSAERLKGVDSTLKIQPAKLEDSAVYLCASSSKSTSPGETQYFGPGTRLLVL.

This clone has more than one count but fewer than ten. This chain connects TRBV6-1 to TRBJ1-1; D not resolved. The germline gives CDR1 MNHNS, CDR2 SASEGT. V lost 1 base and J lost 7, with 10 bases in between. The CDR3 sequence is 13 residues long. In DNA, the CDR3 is TGTGCCAGCAGTGAAGGCGGGGAACTTGAAGCTTTCTTT. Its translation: CASSEGGELEAFF.

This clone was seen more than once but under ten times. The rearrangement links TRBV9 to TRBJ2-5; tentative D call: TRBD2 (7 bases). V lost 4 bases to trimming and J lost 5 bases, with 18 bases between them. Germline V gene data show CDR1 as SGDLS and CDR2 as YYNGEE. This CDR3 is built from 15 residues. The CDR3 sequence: CASSRNGAGAETQYF. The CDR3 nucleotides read TGTGCCAGCAGCAGGAATGGGGCGGGGGCGGAGACCCAGTACTTC.

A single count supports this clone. CDR3 sequence reads: CASSFSRSYGYTF. In nucleotides, the CDR3 is TGTGCCAGCAGTTTCTCTAGGAGCTATGGCTACACCTTC. This chain links TRBV27 with TRBJ1-2; no reliable D call. The CDR3 runs to 13 residues. The germline V gene has CDR1 MNHEY and CDR2 SMNVEV (reference sequence). With 3 bases removed from V and 4 bases from J, the gap between germline ends came to 9 bases.

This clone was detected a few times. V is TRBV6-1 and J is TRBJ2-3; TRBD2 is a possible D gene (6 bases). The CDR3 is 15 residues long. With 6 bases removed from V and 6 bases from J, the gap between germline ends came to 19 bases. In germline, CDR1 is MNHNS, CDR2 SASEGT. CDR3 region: CASSSREAPRDTQYF. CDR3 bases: TGTGCCAGCAGCTCCAGGGAGGCTCCCAGGGATACGCAGTATTTT.

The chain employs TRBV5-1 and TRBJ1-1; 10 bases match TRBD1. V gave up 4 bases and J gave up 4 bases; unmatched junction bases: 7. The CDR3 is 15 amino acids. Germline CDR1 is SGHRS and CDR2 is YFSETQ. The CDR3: CASSPGQGISTEAFF. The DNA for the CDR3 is TGCGCCAGCAGCCCGGGACAGGGGATTAGCACTGAAGCTTTCTTT. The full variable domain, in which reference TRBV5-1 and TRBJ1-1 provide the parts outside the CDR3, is KAGVTQTPRYLIKTRGQQVTLSCSPISGHRSVSWYQQTPGQGLQFLFEYFSETQRNKGNFPGRFSGRQFSNSRSEMNVSTLELGDSALYLCASSPGQGISTEAFFGQGTRLTVV.

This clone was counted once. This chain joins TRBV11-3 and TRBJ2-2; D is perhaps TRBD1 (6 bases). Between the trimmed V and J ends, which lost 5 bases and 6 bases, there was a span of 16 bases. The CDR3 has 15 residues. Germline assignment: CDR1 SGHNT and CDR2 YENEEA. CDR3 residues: CASSKQGVSAGELFF. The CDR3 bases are TGTGCCAGCAGCAAACAGGGAGTTAGCGCCGGGGAGCTGTTTTTT.

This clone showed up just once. CDR3 residues: CASRPAGKSIDEQFF. The CDR3 coding sequence is TGTGCCAGCAGACCAGCGGGGAAGAGTATCGATGAGCAGTTCTTC. The chain carries TRBV5-4 and TRBJ2-1, with 7 bases fitting TRBD2. J gave up 8 bases and V 5 bases, and 13 bases lay outside the gene matches. This CDR3 has 15 residues. Germline loops: CDR1 SGHNT, CDR2 YYREEE (reference sequence).

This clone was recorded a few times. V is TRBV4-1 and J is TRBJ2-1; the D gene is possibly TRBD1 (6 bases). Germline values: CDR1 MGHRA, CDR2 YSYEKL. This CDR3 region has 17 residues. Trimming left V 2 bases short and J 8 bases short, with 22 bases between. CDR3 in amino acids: CASSQRGIRTAGDEQFF. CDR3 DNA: TGCGCCAGCAGCCAAAGGGGGATTCGGACCGCCGGGGATGAGCAGTTCTTC.

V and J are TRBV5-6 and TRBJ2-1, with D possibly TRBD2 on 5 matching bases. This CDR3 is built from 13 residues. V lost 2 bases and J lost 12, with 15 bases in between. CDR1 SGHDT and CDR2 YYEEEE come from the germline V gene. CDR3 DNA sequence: TGTGCCAGCAGCTTAGGCCCCAGCGGTCGGCAGTTCTTC. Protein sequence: CASSLGPSGRQFF.

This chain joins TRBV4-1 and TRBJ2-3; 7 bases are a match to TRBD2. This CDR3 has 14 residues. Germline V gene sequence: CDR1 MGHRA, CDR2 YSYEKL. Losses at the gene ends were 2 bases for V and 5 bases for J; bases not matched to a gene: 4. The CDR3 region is CASSQPTSVDTQYF. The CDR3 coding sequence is TGCGCCAGCAGCCAACCCACTAGCGTAGATACGCAGTATTTT.

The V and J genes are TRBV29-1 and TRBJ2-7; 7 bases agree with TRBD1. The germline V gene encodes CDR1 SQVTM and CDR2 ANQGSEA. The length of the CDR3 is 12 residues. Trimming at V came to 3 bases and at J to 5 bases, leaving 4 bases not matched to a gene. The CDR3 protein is CSVEAGGNEQYF. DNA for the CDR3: TGCAGCGTTGAGGCAGGGGGAAACGAGCAGTACTTC.

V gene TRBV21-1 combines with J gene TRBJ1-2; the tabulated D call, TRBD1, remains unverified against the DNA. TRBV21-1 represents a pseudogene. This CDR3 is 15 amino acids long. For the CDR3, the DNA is TGTGCCAGCAGCAATCGACAGGGAAGGGACTATGGCTACACCTTC. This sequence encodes CASSNRQGRDYGYTF.

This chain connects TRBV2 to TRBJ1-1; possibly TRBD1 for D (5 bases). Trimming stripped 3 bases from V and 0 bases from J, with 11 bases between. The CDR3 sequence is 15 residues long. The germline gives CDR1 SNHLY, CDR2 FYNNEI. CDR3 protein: CASSDGGRVNTEAFF. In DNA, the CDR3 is TGTGCCAGCAGTGATGGCGGCAGGGTGAACACTGAAGCTTTCTTT.

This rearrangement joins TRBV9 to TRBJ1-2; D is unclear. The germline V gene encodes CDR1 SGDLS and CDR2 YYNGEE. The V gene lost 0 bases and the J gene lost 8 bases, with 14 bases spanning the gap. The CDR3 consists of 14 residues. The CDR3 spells CASSVASPTQGYTF. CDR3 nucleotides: TGTGCCAGCAGCGTAGCTAGCCCCACGCAGGGCTACACCTTC.

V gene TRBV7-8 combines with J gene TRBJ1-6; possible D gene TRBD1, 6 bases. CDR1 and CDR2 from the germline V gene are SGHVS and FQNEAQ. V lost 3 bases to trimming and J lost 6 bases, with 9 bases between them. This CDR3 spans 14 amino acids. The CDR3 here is CASSFRGGNSPLHF. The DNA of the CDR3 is TGTGCCAGCAGCTTTCGAGGGGGTAATTCACCCCTCCACTTT. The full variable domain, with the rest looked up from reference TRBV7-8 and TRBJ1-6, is GAGVSQSPRYKVAKRGQDVALRCDPISGHVSLFWYQQALGQGPEFLTYFQNEAQLDKSGLPSDRFFAERPEGSVSTLKIQRTQQEDSAVYLCASSFRGGNSPLHFGNGTRLTVT.

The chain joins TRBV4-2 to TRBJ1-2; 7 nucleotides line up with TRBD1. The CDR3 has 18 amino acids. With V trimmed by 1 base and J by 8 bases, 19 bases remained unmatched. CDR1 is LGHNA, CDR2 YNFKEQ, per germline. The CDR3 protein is CASSQGRGRSDRAWGYTF. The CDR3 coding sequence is TGTGCCAGCAGCCAAGGTCGGGGGCGGTCTGACAGGGCATGGGGCTACACCTTC.

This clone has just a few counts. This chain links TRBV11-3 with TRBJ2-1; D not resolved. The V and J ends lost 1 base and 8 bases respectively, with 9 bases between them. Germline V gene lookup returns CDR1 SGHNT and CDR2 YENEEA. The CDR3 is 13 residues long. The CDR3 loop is CASSLGVSHEQFF. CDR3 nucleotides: TGTGCCAGCAGCTTAGGAGTGAGCCATGAGCAGTTCTTC.

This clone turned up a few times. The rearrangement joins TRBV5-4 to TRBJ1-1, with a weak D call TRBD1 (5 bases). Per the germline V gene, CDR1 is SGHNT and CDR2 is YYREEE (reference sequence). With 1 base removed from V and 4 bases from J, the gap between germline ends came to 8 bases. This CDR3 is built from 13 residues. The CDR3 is CASSLPGRTEAFF. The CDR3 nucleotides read TGTGCCAGCAGCTTGCCAGGGCGCACTGAAGCTTTCTTT.

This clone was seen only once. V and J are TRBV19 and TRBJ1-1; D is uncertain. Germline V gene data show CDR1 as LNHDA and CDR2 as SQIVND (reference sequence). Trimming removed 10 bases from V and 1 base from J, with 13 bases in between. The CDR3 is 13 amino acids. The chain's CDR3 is CATALRENTEAFF. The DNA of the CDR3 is TGTGCCACCGCTCTACGAGAGAACACTGAAGCTTTCTTT.

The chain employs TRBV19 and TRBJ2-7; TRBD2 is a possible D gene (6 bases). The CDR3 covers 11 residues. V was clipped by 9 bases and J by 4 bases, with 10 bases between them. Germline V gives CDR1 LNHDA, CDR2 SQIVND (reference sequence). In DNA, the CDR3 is TGTGCCAGCGGGCGGGGTTACGAGCAGTACTTC. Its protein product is CASGRGYEQYF. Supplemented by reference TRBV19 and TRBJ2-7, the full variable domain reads DGGITQSPKYLFRKEGQNVTLSCEQNLNHDAMYWYRQDPGQGLRLIYYSQIVNDFQKGDIAEGYSVSREKKESFPLTVTSAQKNPTAFYLCASGRGYEQYFGPGTRLTVT.